What follows describes a single TCR beta chain. Its antigen remains unknown. This specimen belongs to a study of cytomegalovirus exposure and HLA in healthy donors. Sequencing used immunoSEQ multiplex PCR; TCRdb keeps in-frame clones, though not all of them. The table records 100,000 to 150,000 clones, under 90% of them present only once. Study-wide results and limits: Specificity of a few CMV-associated chains for CMV antigens was verified in vitro.

What was sequenced was PBMCs. The source is a woman under 30 in good health and CMV-seronegative.

CDR3 DNA sequence: TGCGCCAGCAGCCCCGGGGGGGCGAACACCGGGGAGCTGTTTTTT. Encoded protein: CASSPGGANTGELFF. The rearrangement links TRBV5-1 to TRBJ2-2; 8 positions match TRBD2. V lost 4 bases and J lost 0; bases outside the gene matches: 2. This CDR3 contains 15 residues. Germline V gene sequence: CDR1 SGHRS, CDR2 YFSETQ.